This T cell receptor (beta chain) was identified in a study of T cell responses to AZD1222 COVID-19 vaccine. Whole-study results and caveats: Recipients of AZD1222 seropositive at baseline numbered only 5 to 7. Epitopes outside B.1.351 and B.1.1.7 mutated regions reportedly drew nearly half of spike TCRs. Dominant CD4 TCR responses targeted spike regions 160-218 and 743-854.

The table came from immunoSEQ multiplex PCR; TCRdb's copy has only in-frame clones and leaves some out. The sample includes around 20,000 clones, 81% of them seen just once. Turning to this clone: Its cognate antigen is unknown.

CDR3 length: 14 residues. Looked up from germline, CDR1 is LGHNA and CDR2 is YSLEER. V was shortened by 3 bases and J by 3 bases, with 8 bases between the two germline ends. This sequence was found in an adult who received the AZD1222 COVID-19 vaccine. The chain has TRBV4-3 and TRBJ1-4; maybe TRBD1 (5 bases). The sequences come from peripheral blood, collected 28 days after the second AZD1222 dose. CDR3 protein: CASSHRGANEKLFF. For the CDR3, the DNA is TGCGCCAGCAGCCACCGAGGGGCTAATGAAAAACTGTTTTTT.